This T cell receptor (beta chain) was sequenced in a study of response to subunit inactivated influenza vaccine. TCRdb reprocessed the RT-PCR reads with MiXCR, giving one entry per CDR3 protein. The repertoire holds 500,000 or so distinct CDR3 sequences, with approximately 15% as singletons. Study observations and caveats: The authors offered the suggestion that each seasonal influenza vaccination recruits few new T cells.

With regard to this clonotype: The antigen is not known.

This sample comprised CD4+ T cells sorted from PBMCs, obtained roughly 24 months after vaccination. The TCR originated in a man in his fifties or sixties who received an inactivated influenza vaccine.

CDR3 in amino acids: CASSLAGTGQQYF. In DNA form, the CDR3 reads TGTGCCAGCAGCTTAGCGGGTACGGGACAGCAGTACTTC. The chain couples TRBV7-9 to TRBJ2-7, with D perhaps given as TRBD1 or TRBD2 (5 bases each). The CDR3 extends over 13 amino acids. V was cut by 0 bases and J by 8 bases, with 11 bases left in between. Germline CDR1 SEHNR, CDR2 FQNEAQ (reference sequence). The entire variable domain, with the rest obtained from reference TRBV7-9 and TRBJ2-7, is as follows: DTGVSQNPRHKITKRGQNVTFRCDPISEHNRLYWYRQTLGQGPEFLTYFQNEAQLEKSRLLSDRFSAERPKGSFSTLEIQRTEQGDSAMYLCASSLAGTGQQYFGPGTRLTVT.